The entry below gives a single TCR beta chain sequence along with its context. The sample is drawn from a study of blood T cell repertoires in COVID-19. Overall study: T cells, B-cell-depleted T cells, or PBMCs provided the cDNA or gDNA that served as material.

Clinical history reported by participants formed the basis on which cohorts were assigned. Recovered status applied to Cohort 3 donors who had two consecutive negative PCRs. It also applied to those with clearance or with symptom resolution. The CDR3 totals 11 residues. J lost 12 bases, V lost 2 bases, and 1 base had no gene match. Methods used by the authors: The assay estimated nucleated cells by amplifying reference gene primers. TCRdb's copy holds only in-frame clones and misses some; the assay was immunoSEQ multiplex PCR. D and trimming come from the DNA, and the V and J calls and clone size come from that table. Here the sample spans some 250,000 clones, around 89% being singletons.

The gene calls are TRBV12-3 or TRBV12-4 and TRBJ2-4, with 7 bases that match TRBD1. This TCR came from a man aged 35-49 years who had recovered from COVID-19. Material for sequencing was PBMCs or T cells enriched from blood (not recorded which). Here the CDR3 DNA reads TGTGCCAGCAGTTTACGGGACAGTCAGTACTTC. As protein: CASSLRDSQYF.